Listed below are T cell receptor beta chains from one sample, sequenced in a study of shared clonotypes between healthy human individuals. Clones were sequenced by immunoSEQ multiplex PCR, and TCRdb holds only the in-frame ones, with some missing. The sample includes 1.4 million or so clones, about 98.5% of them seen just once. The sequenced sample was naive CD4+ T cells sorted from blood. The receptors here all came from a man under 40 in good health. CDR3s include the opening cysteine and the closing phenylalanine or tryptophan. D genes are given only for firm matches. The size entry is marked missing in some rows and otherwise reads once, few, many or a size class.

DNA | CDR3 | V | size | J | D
TGCGCCAGCAGGGTGACCGGGACAGTAAATGAAAAACTGTTTTTT | CASRVTGTVNEKLFF | TRBV5-1 | once | TRBJ1-4 | TRBD1
TGTGCCAGCAGGCCCTCCGGGAGTAGTTACGAGCAGTACTTC | CASRPSGSSYEQYF | TRBV28 | once | TRBJ2-7 | -
TGCGCCAGCAGCCTGATATCAAGGGGGCCTGAAGCTTTCTTT | CASSLISRGPEAFF | TRBV5-1 | - | TRBJ1-1 | TRBD1
TGTGCCAGCAGCTTACGCGGGACAGGGGGTACCCCCTCTGGGGCCAACGTCCTGACTTTC | CASSLRGTGGTPSGANVLTF | TRBV7-3 | - | TRBJ2-6 | TRBD1
TGTGCCAGCAAGGACAGCACAGATACGCAGTATTTT | CASKDSTDTQYF | TRBV21-1 | - | TRBJ2-3 | -
TGTGCCAGCAGTCCTCAGGGCCCCACCTACGAGCAGTACTTC | CASSPQGPTYEQYF | TRBV6-5 | - | TRBJ2-7 | -
TGTGCCAGTAGTTCCAGGGGGTGGGGTGAGCAGTTCTTC | CASSSRGWGEQFF | TRBV19 | - | TRBJ2-1 | TRBD1
TGTGCCAGCAGCCGAACCGGGACAGGGATCGAGCAGTACTTC | CASSRTGTGIEQYF | TRBV7-9 | - | TRBJ2-7 | TRBD1
TGTGCCAGCAGAACAGGTTTAGGGCAGCCCCAGCATTTT | CASRTGLGQPQHF | TRBV6-1 | - | TRBJ1-5 | -
TGTGCCAGCAGTAAAACAGGGAGTTTAGGGCAGTTCTTC | CASSKTGSLGQFF | TRBV6-5 | - | TRBJ2-1 | -
TGTGCCAGCAGCCAAGACAGGAATTCCAATCAGCCCCAGCATTTT | CASSQDRNSNQPQHF | TRBV6-6 | once | TRBJ1-5 | -
TGTGCCAGCAGAGTTCGTACCGGGACAGGGGTTAGGACCGGGGAGCTGTTTTTT | CASRVRTGTGVRTGELFF | TRBV7-8 | - | TRBJ2-2 | TRBD1
TGTGCCAGCTCTCCCTCTACTAGCGGCACCTACAATGAGCAGTTCTTC | CASSPSTSGTYNEQFF | TRBV18 | - | TRBJ2-1 | TRBD2
TGCGCCAGCAGCTTGGCCCTGGGGAGTTCCTACAATGAGCAGTTCTTC | CASSLALGSSYNEQFF | TRBV5-1 | - | TRBJ2-1 | -
TGTGCCAGCAGTTACGTGCTGGGCGTTGACACCGGGGAGCTGTTTTTT | CASSYVLGVDTGELFF | TRBV6-5 | - | TRBJ2-2 | -
TGCGCCAGCAGTGGGACAGGGGGCTCGTTTTCGTCCCACAATGAGCAGTTCTTC | CASSGTGGSFSSHNEQFF | TRBV10-1 | - | TRBJ2-1 | TRBD1
TGTGCCAGCAGCAAGGGGACAGCGAACACTGAAGCTTTCTTT | CASSKGTANTEAFF | TRBV7-3 | - | TRBJ1-1 | TRBD1